This T cell receptor beta chain was sequenced during a study of a mutant IDH1 vaccine in newly diagnosed glioma. About the research overall: Vaccines were first given 4-6 weeks after radiotherapy alone, or with temozolomide cycles. The study, taken as a whole, reports: Pseudoprogression appears to have had no connection to changes in top peripheral T cell clonotypes.

CDR3 length: 15 amino acids. Germline CDR1 and CDR2: MDHEN and SYDVKM. With 6 bases removed from V and 2 bases from J, the gap between germline ends came to 15 bases. Stated time point: week 23, last vaccination. With topical imiquimod, each dose of the vaccine consisted of 300 ug of mutant IDH1 20-mer peptide. Astrocytomas that were new, WHO grade 3 or 4, IDH1-mutant and ATRX-lost were present in the donors. Of note for this clone: Its antigen remains unidentified.

Profiled with immunoSEQ multiplex PCR; TCRdb holds only in-frame clones, not every one. The sample carries around 80,000 clones, 75% to 90% recorded once. The sample consisted of PBMCs, taken from a glioma patient whose treatment included an IDH1 peptide vaccine. The clonotype was recovered from a woman aged 45-59 years with glioma. V usage is TRBV28 and J usage is TRBJ2-3; D is undetermined. CDR3 amino acids: CASSPLIPNTDTQYF. The CDR3 DNA is TGTGCCAGCAGCCCTCTAATACCAAACACAGATACGCAGTATTTT.